This T cell receptor beta chain was identified during a study of blood T cell repertoires in COVID-19. The wider study: T cells, B-cell-depleted T cells, or PBMCs provided the cDNA or gDNA that served as material.

This CDR3 is 14 amino acids long. V was shortened by 1 base and J by 4 bases, with 8 bases between the two germline ends. Germline CDR1 and CDR2: LGHDT and YNNKEL (reference sequence). The table came from immunoSEQ multiplex PCR; TCRdb's copy has only in-frame clones and leaves some out. The sample holds tens of thousands of clones, 72% seen once. The clonotype comes from a woman aged 60-75 years in a cohort sampled during active or convalescent COVID-19. The rearrangement uses TRBV3-1 (or the pseudogene TRBV3-2) and TRBJ1-3; no reliable D call. The sequenced sample consisted of peripheral blood. CDR3 residues: CASSQVQIGNTIYF. The CDR3 nucleotides are TGTGCCAGCAGCCAAGTTCAGATAGGAAACACCATATATTTT.